This TCR beta chain appears in the sequencing data of a study of type 1 regulatory T cells. As for the study in general: T-allo10 is an in vitro-generated, Tr1-enriched CD4 T cell product specific for alloantigen.

The germline CDR1 and CDR2 sequences are LNHDA and SQIVND (reference sequence). V shed 6 bases, J shed 4 bases, and the junction held 6 bases outside the gene matches. The CDR3 runs 14 residues. This clonotype is deemed medium-sized. Its matching antigen is unknown. TCRdb redid the calling of the reads with MiXCR, one entry per CDR3 protein. The table has 5,500 to 7,000 distinct CDR3 sequences, under 35% seen once. This chain links TRBV19 with TRBJ2-1; 7 bases are shared with TRBD2. This receptor was identified in a human donor in good health. The sequenced sample was cultured T cells, either the whole culture or a sorted T cell fraction (not recorded which). Regarding subset: Tr1-enriched cell product generated in vitro against host alloantigens. The DNA for the CDR3 is TGTGCCAGTAGGACTAGCCCCCTTTACAATGAGCAGTTCTTC. Translating it yields CASRTSPLYNEQFF. Complete variable domain (other parts from reference TRBV19 and TRBJ2-1): DGGITQSPKYLFRKEGQNVTLSCEQNLNHDAMYWYRQDPGQGLRLIYYSQIVNDFQKGDIAEGYSVSREKKESFPLTVTSAQKNPTAFYLCASRTSPLYNEQFFGPGTRLTVL.